This TCR beta chain emerged from a study of preoperative IRX-2 immunotherapy in early breast cancer. Regarding treatment: preoperative locoregional IRX-2 cytokine immunotherapy. Patients received preoperative, locoregional IRX-2 cytokine immunotherapy in a phase Ib study. Germline-derived CDR1 and CDR2 are LNHDA and SQIVND (reference sequence). V lost 10 bases to trimming and J lost 1 base, with 10 bases between them. The CDR3 length is 13 residues. TCRdb keeps only in-frame clones here, not all; method: immunoSEQ multiplex PCR. The sample holds about 26,000 clones, about 81% seen once. This receptor was obtained from a human donor with breast cancer. The sequences come from lymph node tissue, collected after IRX-2 immunotherapy. V usage is TRBV19 and J usage is TRBJ2-2; a weak D match, TRBD2 (6 bases). CDR3 nucleotide sequence: TGTGCCACCCCCGGGAGGAACACCGGGGAGCTGTTTTTT. It yields the protein CATPGRNTGELFF. The whole variable domain, filled in from reference TRBV19 and TRBJ2-2, reads DGGITQSPKYLFRKEGQNVTLSCEQNLNHDAMYWYRQDPGQGLRLIYYSQIVNDFQKGDIAEGYSVSREKKESFPLTVTSAQKNPTAFYLCATPGRNTGELFFGEGSRLTVL.